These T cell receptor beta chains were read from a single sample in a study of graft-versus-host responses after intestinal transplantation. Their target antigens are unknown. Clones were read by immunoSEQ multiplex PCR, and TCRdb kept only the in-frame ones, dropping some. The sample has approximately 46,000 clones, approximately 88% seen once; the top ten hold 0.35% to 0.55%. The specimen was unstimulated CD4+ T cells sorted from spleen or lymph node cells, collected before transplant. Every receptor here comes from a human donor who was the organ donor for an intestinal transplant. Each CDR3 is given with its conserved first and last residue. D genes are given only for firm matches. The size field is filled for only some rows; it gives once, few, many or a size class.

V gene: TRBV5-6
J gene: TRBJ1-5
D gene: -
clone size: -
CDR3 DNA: TGTGCCAGCAGCTTCCGGGATAGAAGCAATCAGCCCCAGCATTTT
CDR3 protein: CASSFRDRSNQPQHF

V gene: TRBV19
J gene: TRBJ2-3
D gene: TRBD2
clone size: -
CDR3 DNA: TGTGCCAGTAGTACGGGCGGGGGGGCCTTCGGGACAGATACGCAGTATTTT
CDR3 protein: CASSTGGGAFGTDTQYF

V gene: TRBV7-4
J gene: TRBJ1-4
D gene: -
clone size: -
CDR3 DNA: TGTGCCAGCAGCTTAAGGCGGTTAGGGCAGGATGAAAAACTGTTTTTT
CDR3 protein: CASSLRRLGQDEKLFF

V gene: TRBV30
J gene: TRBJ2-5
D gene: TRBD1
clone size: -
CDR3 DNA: TGTGCCTGGAGTGTACAGGGGGGCGAGACCCAGTACTTC
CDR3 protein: CAWSVQGGETQYF

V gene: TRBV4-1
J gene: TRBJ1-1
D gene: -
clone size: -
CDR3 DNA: TGCGCCAGCAGCCAAGATAAGGGTCAGGTTAGGGGGACCCGAAGAGCTTTCTTT
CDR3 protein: CASSQDKGQVRGTRRAFF

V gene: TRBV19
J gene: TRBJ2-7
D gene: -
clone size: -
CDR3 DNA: TGTGCCAGTAGTCCTCTGGGGACAAACGAGCAGTACTTC
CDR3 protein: CASSPLGTNEQYF

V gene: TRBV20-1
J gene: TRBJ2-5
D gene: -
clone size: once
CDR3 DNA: TGCAGTGCCATTTCAGAGACCCAGTACTTC
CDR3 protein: CSAISETQYF

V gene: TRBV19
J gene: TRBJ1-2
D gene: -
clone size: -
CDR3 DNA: TGTGCCAGTAGTATAGACACTAACTATGGCTACACCTTC
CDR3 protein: CASSIDTNYGYTF

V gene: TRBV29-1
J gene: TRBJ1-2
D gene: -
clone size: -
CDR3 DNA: TGCAGCGTCCTGACTAACTATGGCTACACCTTC
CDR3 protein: CSVLTNYGYTF

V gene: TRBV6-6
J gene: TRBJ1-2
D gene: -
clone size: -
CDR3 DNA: TGTGCCAGCAGTCCTTTTGGACGGAGTAACTATGGCTACACCTTC
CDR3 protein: CASSPFGRSNYGYTF

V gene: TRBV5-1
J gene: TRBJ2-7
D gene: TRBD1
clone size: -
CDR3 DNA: TGCGCCAGCAGCTCCGGACAGGGAACTTACTACGAGCAGTACTTC
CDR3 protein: CASSSGQGTYYEQYF

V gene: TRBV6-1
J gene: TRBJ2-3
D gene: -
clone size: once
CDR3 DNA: TGTGCCACCACTAGTTTGGTCACAGATACGCAGTATTTT
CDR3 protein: CATTSLVTDTQYF

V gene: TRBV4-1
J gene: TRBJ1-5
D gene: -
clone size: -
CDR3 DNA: TGCGCCAGCAGCCTAATTAGCAATCAGCCCCAGCATTTT
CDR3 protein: CASSLISNQPQHF

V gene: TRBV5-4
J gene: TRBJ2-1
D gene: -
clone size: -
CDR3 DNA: TGTGCCAGCAGCTTCGGGGGCTACGGTGAGCAGTTCTTC
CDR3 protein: CASSFGGYGEQFF

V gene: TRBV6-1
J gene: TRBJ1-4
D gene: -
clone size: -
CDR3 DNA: TGTGCCAGCAGCGCCCCGGGTCCGGCTAATGAAAAACTGTTTTTT
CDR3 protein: CASSAPGPANEKLFF

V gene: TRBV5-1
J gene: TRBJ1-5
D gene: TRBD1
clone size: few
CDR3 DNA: TGCGCCAGCAGCTCAGGGGGTGGTAGCAATCAGCCCCAGCATTTT
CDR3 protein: CASSSGGGSNQPQHF

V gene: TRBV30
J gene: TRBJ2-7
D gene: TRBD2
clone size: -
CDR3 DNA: TGTGCCTGGAGTAGTTATGGGACTAGCGGGTTCTACGAGCAGTACTTC
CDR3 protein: CAWSSYGTSGFYEQYF

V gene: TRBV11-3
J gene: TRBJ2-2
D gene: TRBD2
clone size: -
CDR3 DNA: TGTGCCAGCGGCTCCAGACTAGCAAACACCGGGGAGCTGTTTTTT
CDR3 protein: CASGSRLANTGELFF

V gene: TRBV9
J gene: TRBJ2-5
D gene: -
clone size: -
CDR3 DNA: TGTGCCAGCAGCCGTAGGTGGGGGCCTGCTGAGACCCAGTACTTC
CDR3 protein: CASSRRWGPAETQYF

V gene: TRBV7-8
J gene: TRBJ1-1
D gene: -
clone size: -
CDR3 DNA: TGTGCCAGCAGCTTAGGGCGGCTTGCAACTGAAGCTTTCTTT
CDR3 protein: CASSLGRLATEAFF

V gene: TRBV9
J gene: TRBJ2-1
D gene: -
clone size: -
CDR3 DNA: TGTGCCAGCGGTTCGGATGTTAGATACAATGAGCAGTTCTTC
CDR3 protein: CASGSDVRYNEQFF

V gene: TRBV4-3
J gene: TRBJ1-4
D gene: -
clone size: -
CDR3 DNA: TGCGCCAGCAGCCCCAACGGGCAGGGTAATGAAAAACTGTTTTTT
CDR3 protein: CASSPNGQGNEKLFF

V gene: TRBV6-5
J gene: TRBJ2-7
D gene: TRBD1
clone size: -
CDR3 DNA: TGTGCCAGCAGAACGGACAGGGGACTTTTCTACGAGCAGTACTTC
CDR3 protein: CASRTDRGLFYEQYF

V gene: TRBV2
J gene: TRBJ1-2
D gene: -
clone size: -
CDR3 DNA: TGTGCCAGCAGTGACAGGGTGACCTATGGCTACACCTTC
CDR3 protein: CASSDRVTYGYTF

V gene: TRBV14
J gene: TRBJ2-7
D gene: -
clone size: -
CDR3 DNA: TGTGCCAGCAGCGCACTTTTGGGGGGCCTAGAGGGCTACGAGCAGTACTTC
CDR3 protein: CASSALLGGLEGYEQYF

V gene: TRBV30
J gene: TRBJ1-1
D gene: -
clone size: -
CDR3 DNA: TGTGCCTGGAGTAACGGGCCGAACACTGAAGCTTTCTTT
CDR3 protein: CAWSNGPNTEAFF

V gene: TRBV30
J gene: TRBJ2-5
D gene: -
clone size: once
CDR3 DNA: TGTGCCTGGAGTGTATTGGGGGTGAGGGAGACCCAGTACTTC
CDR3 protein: CAWSVLGVRETQYF

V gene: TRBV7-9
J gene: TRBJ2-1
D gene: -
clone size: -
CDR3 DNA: TGTGCCAGCAGCTTAGCGGCGGCCATACGTAATGGTGAGCAGTTCTTC
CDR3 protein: CASSLAAAIRNGEQFF